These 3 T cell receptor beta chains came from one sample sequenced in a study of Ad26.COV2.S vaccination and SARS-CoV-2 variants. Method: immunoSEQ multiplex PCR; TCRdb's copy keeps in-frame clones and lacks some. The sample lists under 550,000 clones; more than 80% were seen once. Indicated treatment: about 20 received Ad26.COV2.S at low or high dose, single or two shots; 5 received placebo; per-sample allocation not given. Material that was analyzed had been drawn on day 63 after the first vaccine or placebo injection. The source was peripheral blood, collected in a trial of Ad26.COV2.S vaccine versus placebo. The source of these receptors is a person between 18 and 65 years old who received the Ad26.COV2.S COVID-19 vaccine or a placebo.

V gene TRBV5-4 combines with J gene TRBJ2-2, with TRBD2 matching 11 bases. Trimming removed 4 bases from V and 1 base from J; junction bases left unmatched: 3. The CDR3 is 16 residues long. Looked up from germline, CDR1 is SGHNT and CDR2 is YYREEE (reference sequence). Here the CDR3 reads CASSPGTSGNTGELFF. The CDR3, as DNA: TGTGCCAGCAGCCCAGGGACTAGCGGGAACACCGGGGAGCTGTTTTTT. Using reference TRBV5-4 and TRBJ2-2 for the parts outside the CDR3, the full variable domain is ETGVTQSPTHLIKTRGQQVTLRCSSQSGHNTVSWYQQALGQGPQFIFQYYREEENGRGNFPPRFSGLQFPNYSSELNVNALELDDSALYLCASSPGTSGNTGELFFGEGSRLTVL.

The CDR3, as DNA: TGTGCCAGCAGCTTGGAGGAGCTGGAGACCCAGTACTTC. Amino acids: CASSLEELETQYF. V is TRBV5-5 and J is TRBJ2-5; D unclear. Trimming removed 0 bases at V and 5 bases at J, with 8 bases between. Germline CDR1 is SGHKS and CDR2 is YYEKEE (reference sequence). The CDR3 totals 13 residues.

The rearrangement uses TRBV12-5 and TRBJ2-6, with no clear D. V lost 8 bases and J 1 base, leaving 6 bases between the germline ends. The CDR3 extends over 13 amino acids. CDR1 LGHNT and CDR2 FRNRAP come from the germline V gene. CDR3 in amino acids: CASSLSGANVLTF. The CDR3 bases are TGTGCTAGTTCCTTATCTGGGGCCAACGTCCTGACTTTC.